This T cell receptor (beta chain) was sequenced in a study of lymphopenia after photon versus proton radiotherapy. Overall study results and limits: Oligoclonal CD8+ Temra expansion after nadir drove photon patients' diversity drop. Larger post-nadir TCR diversity loss correlated inversely with survival in deceased patients.

The CDR3 runs to 15 residues. V lost 2 bases and J 6 bases, leaving 14 bases between the germline ends. Germline V gene lookup returns CDR1 MDHEN and CDR2 SYDVKM. As to this clone: No antigen is known for it.

The table came from immunoSEQ multiplex PCR; TCRdb's copy has only in-frame clones and leaves some out. The sample lists around 59,000 clones; around 85% were seen once. Sequenced material: peripheral blood, taken from a patient treated with proton-based radiotherapy. The clonotype was recovered from a man in his sixties with pancreatic cancer. This chain uses TRBV28 with TRBJ1-5; tentatively, D is TRBD1 (6 bases). This CDR3 is CASSLEAGAGQPQHF. For the CDR3, the DNA is TGTGCCAGCAGTTTAGAGGCAGGGGCTGGTCAGCCCCAGCATTTT.